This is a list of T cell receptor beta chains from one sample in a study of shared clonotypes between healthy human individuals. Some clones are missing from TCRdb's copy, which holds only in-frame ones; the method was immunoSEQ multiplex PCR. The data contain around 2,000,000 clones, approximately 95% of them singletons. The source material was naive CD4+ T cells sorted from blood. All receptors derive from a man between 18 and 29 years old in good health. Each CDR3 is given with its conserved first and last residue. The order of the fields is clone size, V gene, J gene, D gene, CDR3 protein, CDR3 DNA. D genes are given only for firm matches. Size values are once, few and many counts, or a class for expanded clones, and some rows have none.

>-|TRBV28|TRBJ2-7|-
CASSLPGDEQYF
TGTGCCAGCAGTTTACCAGGGGACGAGCAGTACTTC
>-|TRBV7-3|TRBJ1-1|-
CASSRGPVGGTEAFF
TGTGCCAGCAGTCGGGGCCCTGTCGGCGGCACTGAAGCTTTCTTT
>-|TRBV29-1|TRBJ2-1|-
CSVVLAGSSYNEQFF
TGCAGCGTGGTACTGGCGGGCAGCTCCTACAATGAGCAGTTCTTC
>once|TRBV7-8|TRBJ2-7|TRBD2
CASSLGGRADEQYF
TGTGCCAGCAGCTTAGGCGGGAGGGCCGACGAGCAGTACTTC
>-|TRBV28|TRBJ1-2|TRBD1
CASSFEVGDRAGYGYTF
TGTGCCAGCAGTTTCGAAGTAGGGGACAGGGCGGGCTATGGCTACACCTTC
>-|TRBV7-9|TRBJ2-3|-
CASSLAEQSTQYF
TGTGCCAGCAGCTTAGCGGAACAGAGTACGCAGTATTTT
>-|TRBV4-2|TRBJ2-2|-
CASSLEGNGELFF
TGTGCCAGCAGCCTGGAGGGGAACGGGGAGCTGTTTTTT
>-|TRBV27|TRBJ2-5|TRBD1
CASSLRGRQETQYF
TGTGCCAGCAGTTTGAGGGGGCGACAGGAGACCCAGTACTTC
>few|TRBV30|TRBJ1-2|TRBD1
CAWSPQGASTF
TGTGCCTGGAGCCCTCAGGGGGCGAGCACCTTC
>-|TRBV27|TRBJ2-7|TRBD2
CASSLSSGLAGYGQYF
TGTGCCAGCAGTTTATCCTCGGGACTAGCGGGGTACGGGCAGTACTTC
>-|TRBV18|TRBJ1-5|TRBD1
CASSPPGQGGNQPQHF
TGTGCCAGCTCACCACCTGGACAGGGGGGCAATCAGCCCCAGCATTTT
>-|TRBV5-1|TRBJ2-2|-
CASSLERTGELFF
TGCGCCAGCAGCTTGGAACGTACCGGGGAGCTGTTTTTT
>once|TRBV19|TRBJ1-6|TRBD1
CATGTGGNSPLHF
TGTGCCACCGGGACAGGGGGTAATTCACCCCTCCACTTT
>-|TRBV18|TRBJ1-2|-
CASSLYAGGIYGYTF
TGTGCCAGCTCACTTTACGCAGGAGGGATCTATGGCTACACCTTC
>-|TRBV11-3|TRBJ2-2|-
CASSSEGYTGELFF
TGTGCCAGCAGCTCCGAGGGGTACACCGGGGAGCTGTTTTTT
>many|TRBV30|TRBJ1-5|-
CAWTGDSNQPQHF
TGTGCCTGGACAGGGGATAGCAATCAGCCCCAGCATTTT
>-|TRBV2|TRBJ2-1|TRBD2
CASRVDSGRGSEQFF
TGTGCCAGCAGAGTGGATAGCGGGAGGGGTAGTGAGCAGTTCTTC
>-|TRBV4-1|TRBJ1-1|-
CASSQDRVNTEAFF
TGCGCCAGCAGCCAAGATCGGGTGAACACTGAAGCTTTCTTT
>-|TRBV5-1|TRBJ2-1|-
CASKSDSDNEQFF
TGCGCCAGCAAGTCGGACAGCGACAATGAGCAGTTCTTC
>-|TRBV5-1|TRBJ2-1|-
CASSPWPGNEQFF
TGCGCCAGCAGCCCATGGCCGGGGAATGAGCAGTTCTTC
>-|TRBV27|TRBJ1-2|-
CASTSTTKGGYTF
TGTGCCAGCACATCTACCACAAAAGGGGGCTACACCTTC
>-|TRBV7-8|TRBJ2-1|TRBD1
CASSHWTGFELGSPNEQFF
TGTGCCAGCAGCCACTGGACAGGGTTTGAGTTAGGGTCCCCAAATGAGCAGTTCTTC
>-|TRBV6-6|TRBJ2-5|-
CASSRDTPATQYF
TGTGCCAGCAGCCGAGACACCCCAGCGACCCAGTACTTC
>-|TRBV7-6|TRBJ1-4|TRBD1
CASSLGTGGKNEKLFF
TGTGCCAGCAGCTTGGGGACAGGGGGGAAGAATGAAAAACTGTTTTTT